In this sample, the clone carrying this T cell receptor beta chain turned up a few times. Unique molecular identifiers were incorporated during preparation of the TCRbeta library. Using its own MiXCR run on the PCR reads, TCRdb lists one record per CDR3 protein. This sample carries about 400,000 distinct CDR3 sequences, around 21% of them seen once, and the ten largest clones take 3.8%. These data are taken from a study of T-cell reconstitution after alpha-beta-depleted transplantation in children. CDR1 is SGHTA, CDR2 FQGTGA, per germline. The CDR3 is made up of 11 amino acids. Between the trimmed V and J ends, which lost 5 bases and 7 bases, there was a span of 8 bases.

The sequence came from a human donor who donated a stem cell graft to a child with acute myeloid leukemia. This chain connects TRBV7-3 to TRBJ1-2, with D unclear. The sequenced sample was PBMCs from the stem cell graft donor, obtained from the stem cell graft. CDR3 nucleotides: TGTGCCAGCAGCCCTATGGTTGGCTACACCTTC. Protein: CASSPMVGYTF.